The rows below give T cell receptor beta chains drawn from one sample of a study of Tregs in tolerant kidney transplant recipients. Measured with immunoSEQ multiplex PCR; TCRdb has only the in-frame clones, and not every one. This table has about 50,000 clones, approximately 89% appearing once. This sample comprised CD8+ T cells from blood (PBMCs), obtained 12 months after the transplant. The source of these receptors is a human patient who received a combined kidney and bone marrow transplant. Some T cells may trace back to the graft donor. CDR3s include the opening cysteine and the closing phenylalanine or tryptophan. A D gene is named only where the DNA matches it firmly. Clone size is not always given. Where it is, it says once, few, many or a class for expanded clones.

clone_size: NA; d_call: TRBD1; cdr3_length: 15; v_call: TRBV4-1; j_call: TRBJ1-2; cdr3_aa: CASSQEMWDRAGYTF; cdr3_nt: TGCGCCAGCAGCCAAGAAATGTGGGACAGGGCTGGCTACACCTTC
clone_size: NA; d_call: TRBD1; cdr3_length: 15; v_call: TRBV7-9; j_call: TRBJ2-7; cdr3_aa: CASSLIQGLAYEQYF; cdr3_nt: TGTGCCAGCAGCTTAATACAGGGGCTAGCCTACGAGCAGTACTTC
clone_size: NA; d_call: TRBD1; cdr3_length: 19; v_call: TRBV19; j_call: TRBJ1-5; cdr3_aa: CASSITLRRRTGPNQPQHF; cdr3_nt: TGTGCCAGTAGTATCACTCTAAGACGGAGGACAGGTCCCAATCAGCCCCAGCATTTT
clone_size: few; d_call: NA; cdr3_length: 13; v_call: TRBV11-3; j_call: TRBJ2-7; cdr3_aa: CASSLVVGREQYF; cdr3_nt: TGTGCCAGCAGCTTAGTTGTGGGGCGCGAGCAGTACTTC
clone_size: once; d_call: TRBD1; cdr3_length: 15; v_call: TRBV30; j_call: TRBJ1-5; cdr3_aa: CAWEGGTASNQPQHF; cdr3_nt: TGTGCCTGGGAGGGCGGGACAGCCAGCAATCAGCCCCAGCATTTT
clone_size: NA; d_call: TRBD1; cdr3_length: 14; v_call: TRBV5-4; j_call: TRBJ2-5; cdr3_aa: CASSSGQDQETQYF; cdr3_nt: TGTGCCAGCAGCTCGGGACAGGACCAAGAGACCCAGTACTTC
clone_size: once; d_call: TRBD2; cdr3_length: 14; v_call: TRBV6-5; j_call: TRBJ2-2; cdr3_aa: CASGTSGVTGELFF; cdr3_nt: TGTGCCAGCGGTACTAGCGGCGTCACCGGGGAGCTGTTTTTT
clone_size: medium-sized; d_call: NA; cdr3_length: 15; v_call: TRBV7-3; j_call: TRBJ2-5; cdr3_aa: CASSRLASGVETQYF; cdr3_nt: TGTGCCAGCAGCCGCTTGGCGTCAGGGGTAGAGACCCAGTACTTC
clone_size: NA; d_call: TRBD2; cdr3_length: 15; v_call: TRBV7-6; j_call: TRBJ2-7; cdr3_aa: CASSLFSGGSYEQYF; cdr3_nt: TGTGCCAGCAGCTTATTCAGCGGGGGTTCCTACGAGCAGTACTTC
clone_size: once; d_call: TRBD1; cdr3_length: 14; v_call: TRBV6-5; j_call: TRBJ1-5; cdr3_aa: CASRPGQGNQPQHF; cdr3_nt: TGTGCCAGCAGACCGGGACAGGGCAATCAGCCCCAGCATTTT